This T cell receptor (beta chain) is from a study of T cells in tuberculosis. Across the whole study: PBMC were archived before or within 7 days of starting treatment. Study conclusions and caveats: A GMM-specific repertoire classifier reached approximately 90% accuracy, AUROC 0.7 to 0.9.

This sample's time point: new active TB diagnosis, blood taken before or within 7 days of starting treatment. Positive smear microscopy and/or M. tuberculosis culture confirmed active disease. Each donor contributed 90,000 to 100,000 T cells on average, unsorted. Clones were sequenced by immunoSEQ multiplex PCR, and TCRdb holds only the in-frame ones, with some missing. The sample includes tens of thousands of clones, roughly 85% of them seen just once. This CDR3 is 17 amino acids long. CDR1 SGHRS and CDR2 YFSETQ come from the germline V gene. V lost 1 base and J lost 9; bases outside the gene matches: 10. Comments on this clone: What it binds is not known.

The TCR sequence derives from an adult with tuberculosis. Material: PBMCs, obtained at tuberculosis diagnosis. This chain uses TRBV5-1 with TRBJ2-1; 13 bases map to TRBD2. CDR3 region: CASSLSGRLAGGVEQFF. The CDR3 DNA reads TGCGCCAGCAGCTTGTCAGGTCGACTAGCGGGAGGAGTTGAGCAGTTCTTC.